The clone carrying this TCR beta chain was seen at least ten times. Its antigen is still unknown. This CDR3 has 13 residues. Trimming at V came to 6 bases and at J to 3 bases, leaving 2 bases not matched to a gene. The method for making cDNA was 5'RACE, and it used 10-nucleotide random UMIs. Each CDR3 protein gets one entry after TCRdb re-called the 5' RACE reads with MiXCR. This sample has almost 85,000 distinct CDR3 sequences; 2% to 3% occur once, and the top ten carry about 1%. The data belong to a study of neurological immune-mediated disorders. Study findings and constraints: No CDR3 amino acid sequences recurred among expanded clones across subjects, suggesting private repertoires in all groups. Repertoires from 18 of 34 multiple sclerosis patients grouped phylogenetically into a related-CDR3 cluster, suggesting a possible signature.

Sequences were obtained from PBMCs. The chain joins TRBV12-3 or TRBV12-4 to TRBJ2-1; 7 nucleotides line up with TRBD1. The sequence came from a woman under 40 with multiple sclerosis. The CDR3 reads CASRGDSYNEQFF. CDR3 sequence (DNA): TGTGCCAGCAGGGGGGACAGCTACAATGAGCAGTTCTTC.